The T cell receptor (beta chain) under discussion was sequenced for a study of CDR3 diversity in severe acne. The CDR3 consists of 15 residues. CDR1 and CDR2 from the germline V gene are LNHNV and YYDKDF (reference sequence). Trimming pared 0 bases from V and 4 bases from J, leaving 12 bases between. MiXCR, run by TCRdb on the PCR reads, gives a single entry per CDR3 protein. The sample shows around 100,000 distinct CDR3 sequences, 51% of them seen only once. The material sequenced was blood. This chain uses TRBV15 with TRBJ1-2, with D perhaps TRBD1 (6 bases). The TCR sequence derives from a male donor with acne. CDR3 coding DNA: TGTGCCACCAGCAGAGACCTTGACAGGATCTATGGCTACACCTTC. Its protein is CATSRDLDRIYGYTF.